A single sample is the source of the 7 T cell receptor beta chains below, sequenced in a study of CD8 T cells in ankylosing spondylitis. MiXCR was run by TCRdb on the 5' RACE reads, yielding one entry per CDR3 protein. The data show around 130,000 distinct CDR3 sequences, around 8.5% seen once. Sequencing was carried out using blood, either unsorted or a sorted T cell fraction (not recorded which). These receptors all come from a male donor with ankylosing spondylitis or in good health (not recorded which).

The CDR3 DNA is TGTGCCAGCAGAAAATTAAGGGGAGACTACAATGAGCAGTTCTTC. Its translation: CASRKLRGDYNEQFF. The chain links TRBV6-2 or TRBV6-3 to TRBJ2-1; the D call may be TRBD1 or TRBD2 (5 bases each). The CDR3 totals 15 residues. Trimming cost V 6 bases and J 3 bases, with 15 bases left between them. Germline lookup yields CDR1 MNHEY and CDR2 SVGEGT.

This clonotype was seen repeatedly, ten times or more. The chain is built from TRBV29-1 and TRBJ2-3, with D maybe TRBD1 (6 bases). This CDR3 has 13 amino acids. V was clipped by 3 bases and J by 2 bases, with 9 bases between them. Germline CDR1 and CDR2: SQVTM and ANQGSEA. Here the CDR3 reads CSVDDRYTDTQYF. DNA for the CDR3: TGCAGCGTTGATGACAGGTACACAGATACGCAGTATTTT.

This clonotype was observed at least ten times. The chain employs TRBV10-3 and TRBJ2-7, with a possible D match to TRBD2 (5 bases). Germline lookup yields CDR1 ENHRY and CDR2 SYGVKD. The CDR3 sequence is 13 residues long. V was trimmed by 5 bases and J by 5 bases, leaving 13 bases between them. CDR3 coding DNA: TGTGCCATCAGTACCAGGACGGGAAACGAGCAGTACTTC. Residues: CAISTRTGNEQYF.

This clonotype was seen at least ten times. The V call is TRBV11-2, the J call TRBJ2-2; D unclear. The germline V gene encodes CDR1 SGHAT and CDR2 FQNNGV. The germline V and J ends were trimmed by 5 bases and 4 bases, with 8 bases remaining between them. This CDR3 is 13 amino acids long. The CDR3 nucleotides are TGTGCCAGCAGCCCGACAAGCACCGGGGAGCTGTTTTTT. This sequence encodes CASSPTSTGELFF.

This clonotype was observed at least ten times. The CDR3 sequence is CASSSQRELETQYF. CDR3 nucleotides: TGTGCCAGCAGTTCACAGCGGGAACTAGAGACCCAGTACTTC. The chain joins TRBV6-2 or TRBV6-3 to TRBJ2-5; 7 bases match TRBD2. The length of the CDR3 is 14 residues. Germline V gene lookup returns CDR1 MNHEY and CDR2 SVGEGT. V lost 4 bases to trimming and J lost 4 bases; unmatched junction nucleotides: 6.

Comments on this clonotype: A clone one base away is much larger, so this may be a read error. V gene TRBV29-1 combines with J gene TRBJ2-3; 7 nucleotides line up with TRBD1. Germline V gene data show CDR1 as SQVTM and CDR2 as ANQGSEA. The trim removed 8 bases at V and 8 bases at J, leaving 7 bases unmatched. The CDR3 is 11 amino acids. The CDR3 is CSLAAGGTQYF. In DNA, the CDR3 is TGCAGCCTTGCCGCAGGGGGTACGCAGTATTTT.

There are many counts of this clonotype. This chain connects TRBV7-2 to TRBJ2-7, with a tentative D call TRBD2 (6 bases). Trimming shortened V by 1 base and J by 0 bases, and 10 bases separated the two germline ends. Germline loops: CDR1 SGHTA, CDR2 FQGNSA. This CDR3 spans 15 amino acids. The CDR3 coding sequence is TGTGCCAGCAGCTTAGAGATAGCGGTCTCCTACGAGCAGTACTTC. Translating gives CASSLEIAVSYEQYF.